Included here is one TCR beta chain sequence, with context. Its antigen remains unidentified. No base qualities exist here, and no much larger clone lies one base off it. The data originate from a study of blood T cell repertoires in COVID-19 (dated by TCRdb to the early 2020s). Context from the whole study: Collaborator samples came from the United States, Italy and Spain and covered acute and convalescent phases of COVID-19. The material from the prospective study consisted of cDNA or gDNA derived from T cells, B-cell-depleted T cells, or PBMCs. Subjects who had been exposed to COVID-19, were actively infected with it, or had recovered from it provided the deeply sampled blood TCRbeta repertoires that made up the dataset. The repertoires were released in a freely available public database intended as a resource for research on the immune response to SARS-CoV-2. Samples were obtained from the ongoing ImmuneRACE study (first 160 participants) and from about 1,300 subjects provided by 6 global collaborators. The sample metadata nearly always contained a de-identified subject ID, COVID-19 status, age in years and sex. HLA class I and class II types, where available, came from metadata supplied by the sample provider rather than from assay-based typing.

Results and caveats for the whole study, not just this receptor: Clinical and demographic metadata were provided uncurated, with the amount varying by source and participant.

In the prospective study, participants were roughly 18 to 100 years old, resided in 24 geographic areas of the United States, and were enrolled through a virtual design. To assign participants to cohorts, the prospective study relied on clinical history that participants themselves reported in a screening survey and a study questionnaire. ImmuneRACE Cohort 3 recovered participants were defined by two consecutive negative NP/OP PCR tests, healthcare professional clearance, or symptom resolution. Mobile phlebotomists in the prospective study collected whole blood, serum and a nasopharyngeal or oropharyngeal swab from every participant. Additional blood draws and questionnaires over an approximately 2-month period could optionally be provided by prospective study participants. Before DNA extraction, blood samples from the prospective study were shipped at room temperature or frozen. The immunoSEQ Assay, a bias-controlled multiplex PCR, was used to amplify TCRbeta CDR3 regions from genomic DNA. The published analysis was carried out like this. The number of nucleated cells in each sample was estimated by amplification of reference gene primers within the assay. To quantify the absolute abundance of each unique TCRbeta CDR3 rearrangement, sequence reads were collapsed and filtered. Productive Simpson clonality was computed per sample as the square root of Simpson's diversity index over productive rearrangements. TCRdb took over this immuneACCESS table, retaining in-frame rearrangements with V and J assigned. Such tables are incomplete; in checked studies, under half of the missing clones stem from an unresolved V gene, and the remainder is unexplained. V, J and clone size derive from that table, while D and trimming were established from the DNA sequence. This sample lists 200,000 to 250,000 clones; 88% were detected once. The ten biggest clones cover around 2.7% of the sample.

The CDR3 starts with the cysteine, ends with the phenylalanine, and has 15 residues. CDR3 DNA is the only sequence kept; it has 45 bases, read in frame from the first base. V lost 3 bases and J lost 2 bases; the stretch between them is 13 bases long. Taken from the germline V gene (reference sequence), the CDR1 and CDR2 loops are SGHKS and YYEKEE. This TCR came from a woman aged 25 to 39 who had recovered from COVID-19. Sequencing was done on a sample of PBMCs or T cells enriched from blood (not recorded which). The sequence links TRBV5-5 to TRBJ2-3; TRBD2 is a possible D gene, resting on 6 matching bases. Read as DNA, the sequence is TGTGCCAGCAGCTCGCCGGGAGCCCCCACAGATACGCAGTATTTT. This translates into CASSSPGAPTDTQYF.